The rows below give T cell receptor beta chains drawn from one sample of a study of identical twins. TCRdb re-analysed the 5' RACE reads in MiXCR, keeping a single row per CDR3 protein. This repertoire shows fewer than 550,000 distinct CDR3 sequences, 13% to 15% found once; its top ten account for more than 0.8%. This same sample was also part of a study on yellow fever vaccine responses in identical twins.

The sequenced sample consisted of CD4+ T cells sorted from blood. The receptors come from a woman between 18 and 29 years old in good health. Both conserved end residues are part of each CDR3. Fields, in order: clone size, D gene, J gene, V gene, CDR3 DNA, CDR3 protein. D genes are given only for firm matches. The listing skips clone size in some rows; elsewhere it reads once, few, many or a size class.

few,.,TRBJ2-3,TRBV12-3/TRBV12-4,TGTGCCAGCAGTGTAGCTGTGACTTTGGGTCCAGATACGCAGTATTTT,CASSVAVTLGPDTQYF
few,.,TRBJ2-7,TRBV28,TGTGCCACCCGAACACCAACCTACGAGCAGTACTTC,CATRTPTYEQYF
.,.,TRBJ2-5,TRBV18,TGTGCCAGCTCACCAACTAAGACCCAGTACTTC,CASSPTKTQYF
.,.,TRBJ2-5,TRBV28,TGTGCCAGCAGCTTAGGGGGGGCGCGGGAGACCCAGTACTTC,CASSLGGARETQYF
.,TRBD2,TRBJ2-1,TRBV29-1,TGCAGCGTTGAGGGACTAGCGTCCCTCTATGAGCAGTTCTTC,CSVEGLASLYEQFF
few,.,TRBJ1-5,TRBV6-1,TGTGCCAGCAGGGACAGTTCGGATGATCAGCCCCAGCATTTT,CASRDSSDDQPQHF
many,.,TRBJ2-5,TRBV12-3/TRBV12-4,TGTGCCAGCAGTCTCGGACAGCCTCCCCAAGAGACCCAGTACTTC,CASSLGQPPQETQYF
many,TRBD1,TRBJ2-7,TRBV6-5,TGTGCCAGCAGTTACTCGACCGGACAGGGCTCCGAGCAGTACTTC,CASSYSTGQGSEQYF
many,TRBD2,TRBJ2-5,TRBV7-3,TGTGCCAGCAGCTCTAGACTAGCGGGGGTGGAGACCCAGTACTTC,CASSSRLAGVETQYF
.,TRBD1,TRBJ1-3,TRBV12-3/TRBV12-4,TGTGCCAGCAGTTTAATGGTCCGACAGGGGGCGAGAGGAAACACCATATATTTT,CASSLMVRQGARGNTIYF
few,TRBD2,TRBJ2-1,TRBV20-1,TGCAGTGCTGACCTCGGGACTAGCGGGAGGTGGGATGAGCAGTTCTTC,CSADLGTSGRWDEQFF